This T cell receptor (beta chain) was sequenced for a study of breast tumors, draining lymph nodes, adjacent tissues. Overall study findings and caveats: Tumors had less TCR diversity than lymph nodes, more than nontumor tissue. The lymph node origin of tumor T cells was framed as consistent with a hypothesis, not demonstrated.

TCRdb redid the calling of the multiplex PCR reads with MiXCR, one entry per CDR3 protein. The top ten clones hold roughly 2% of a sample with approximately 130,000 distinct CDR3 sequences, less than 25% of them seen once. Axillary draining lymph nodes of breast cancer patients supplied the node samples. CDR3 length: 16 amino acids. Germline-derived CDR1 and CDR2 are SEHNR and FQNEAQ (reference sequence). This clonotype was seen at least ten times. Its antigen is currently unknown. At one end, the junction sequence differs from germline, possibly due to a read error. The sequence derives from a female donor with breast cancer. Some clones in this sample may be carry-over from other donors' samples. The chain is built from TRBV7-9 and TRBJ1-2; possibly TRBD1 for D (6 bases). Sequencing used axillary lymph node tissue. In nucleotides, the CDR3 is TGTGCCAGCAGCCTAGCGGGGGGCGGGCGAAACTATGGCTACACCTTC. Translation: CASSLAGGGRNYGYTF.